Ten or more counts support the clone carrying this T cell receptor (beta chain). The target antigen is unknown. The data are from a study of response to subunit inactivated influenza vaccine. Germline V lookup: CDR1 SGHTA, CDR2 FQGNSA. The CDR3 is 14 amino acids. V gave up 1 base and J gave up 3 bases, with 6 bases separating them. Each CDR3 protein gets one entry after TCRdb re-called the RT-PCR reads with MiXCR. Here the sample spans around 790,000 distinct CDR3 sequences, 21% being singletons. Study results and caveats: There was a suggestion from the authors that each seasonal influenza vaccination recruits few new T cells.

This specimen consisted of PBMCs from blood, obtained about 5 days after vaccination. The V call is TRBV7-2, the J call TRBJ2-2; no clear D. This clonotype was obtained from a man in his fifties who received an inactivated influenza vaccine. The CDR3 loop reads CASSLGPHTGELFF. DNA for the CDR3: TGTGCCAGCAGCTTAGGACCTCACACCGGGGAGCTGTTTTTT.